This TCR beta chain emerged from a study of beta chain features in type 1 diabetes (dated by TCRdb to 2017 to 2018). Context from the whole study: Patients and healthy donors did not differ in mean age, gender distribution, total cell number or subset yield. Across all samples, 107,917,701 sorted cells were examined, and cell number per subset correlated strongly with RNA yield. In the study, TCRB repertoires of sorted circulating CD4+ T cell subsets from recently diagnosed type 1 diabetes patients were compared with those of matched healthy donors. Regulatory and stem cell-like memory subsets were obtained from only 8 patients and roughly eight healthy donors, while naive and central memory subsets were obtained from all 28 donors. Paper-wide results and their limitations: Sequencing cDNA rather than genomic DNA could over-represent highly expressing activated cells, although activation and CD3 levels did not differ between groups. Because the HLA sub-analyses included only small numbers of individuals, any influence of HLA type on TCRB rearrangement was left unresolved. The naive, central memory and regulatory TCRB repertoires appeared to resemble one another more closely among patients than among healthy donors. Type 1 diabetes patients showed a moderate but significant shortening of TCRB CDR3 length in all four CD4+ subsets. PCR might favor shorter templates, but patient and control samples were amplified and corrected together, so any skew would affect both groups equally. Patients with type 1 diabetes made fewer insertions and deleted more nucleotides at VDJ recombination sites, implying thymic rearrangement abnormalities.

A single peripheral blood draw of about 116 mL on average was collected from each donor into heparinised tubes. A BD FACSAria II and a panel including CD45RO, CCR7, CD25, CD127, CD95 and CD27 were used to sort naive, central memory, regulatory and stem cell-like memory CD4+ T cells. Every sorted population had a purity above 98%. Right away, PBMCs were isolated by Lymphoprep density gradient centrifugation and were stained directly, with no culture step. So that batch effects would be minimized, each experiment stained and sorted samples in pairs, pairing one healthy donor with one patient. From its cysteine to its phenylalanine, the CDR3 spans 14 amino acids. This entry keeps only the CDR3 DNA: 42 bases, framed from base 1. The V end loses 5 bases and the J end loses 0 bases, and a stretch of 10 bases separates them. CDR1 and CDR2 are drawn from the germline V gene (reference sequence): SEHNR, FQNEAQ.

All of the isolated RNA was reverse transcribed with the High Capacity cDNA Reverse Transcription Kit, so expressed TCRB transcripts were sequenced. Naive, central memory and regulatory T cell samples underwent deep immunoSEQ sequencing, averaging about 3.57 million total reads per sample. Sorted cells were lysed in RLT buffer, and RNA was extracted using DNase-treated RNeasy Micro or Mini kits according to cell number. To prevent cross-contamination, every cell subset was processed on its own, while patient and healthy donor samples were processed together. The immunoSEQ multiplex PCR was used to amplify TCRB sequences from cDNA, generating 87-bp fragments that spanned the CDR3 region. Amplicons were sequenced on the Illumina HiSeq platform. The original pipeline was this. Synthetic template baselines were used to correct PCR bias computationally, reads within Hamming distance 2 were collapsed, and singletons that could not be merged were discarded. Reads were aligned to IMGT to assign V, D and J genes, CDR3 length, and insertions or deletions at six rearrangement sites. Within each subset, clonotype counts were normalized to sorted cell number, and only after that were true diversity and Gini coefficients computed with the tcR R package. The overlap coefficient, calculated on TCRB nucleotide sequences, was used to quantify repertoire sharing. TCRdb's version of the immuneACCESS table is confined to in-frame rearrangements and falls short of the full clone set. An unresolved V gene accounts for under half of the shortfall where checked; the remainder is of unknown origin. V and J calls and clone size are those listed in that table; D and trimming were worked out from the DNA. Present in this sample are about 140,000 clones, 9.5% to 10% of which were seen just once. 0.65% of the sample belongs to the ten largest clones.

Points on this clone: There is no known antigen for this receptor. Per-base qualities were not stored, and no clone one base away is much larger.

This receptor was obtained from a woman between 40 and 50 years old in good health. The chain was built from TRBV7-9 and TRBJ2-5, with the D gene not confidently named. The sequenced sample was central memory CD4+ T cells from blood. The nucleotide sequence is TGTGCCAGCAGCCCTATAGACTACCAAGAGACCCAGTACTTC. The resulting protein is CASSPIDYQETQYF. Extended through the reference TRBV7-9 and TRBJ2-5 proteins, this CDR3 yields the full variable domain: DTGVSQNPRHKITKRGQNVTFRCDPISEHNRLYWYRQTLGQGPEFLTYFQNEAQLEKSRLLSDRFSAERPKGSFSTLEIQRTEQGDSAMYLCASSPIDYQETQYFGPGTRLLVL.